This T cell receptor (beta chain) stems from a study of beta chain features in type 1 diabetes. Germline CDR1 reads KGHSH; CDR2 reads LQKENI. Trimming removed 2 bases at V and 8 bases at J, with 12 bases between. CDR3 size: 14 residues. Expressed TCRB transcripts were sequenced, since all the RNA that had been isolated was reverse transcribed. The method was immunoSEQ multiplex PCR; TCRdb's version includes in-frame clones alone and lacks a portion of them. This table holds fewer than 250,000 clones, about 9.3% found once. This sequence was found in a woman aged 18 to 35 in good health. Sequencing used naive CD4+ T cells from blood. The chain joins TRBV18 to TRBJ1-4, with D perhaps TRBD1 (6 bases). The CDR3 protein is CASSPTRGDEKLFF. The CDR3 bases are TGTGCCAGCTCACCAACCAGGGGAGACGAAAAACTGTTTTTT.